This record covers a single T cell receptor beta chain. The sample comes from a study of blood T cell repertoires in COVID-19. As for the study in general: From T cells, B-cell-depleted T cells, or PBMCs came the material, which was cDNA or gDNA.

CDR3 length equals 15 residues. The V gene's germline CDR1 is SGHKS and CDR2 YYEKEE (reference sequence). Deletions cut 1 base from V and 0 bases from J, with 10 bases between. In the original workflow: Amplification with reference gene primers provided the estimates of nucleated cell counts. The repertoire was sequenced with immunoSEQ multiplex PCR; TCRdb's copy has only in-frame clones and lacks some. D and trimming come from the DNA, and the V and J calls and clone size come from that table. The table has about 150,000 clones, 76% seen once; the top ten hold 3% to 4.5%. The sequence was obtained from a woman older than 75 with acute or convalescent COVID-19. The rearrangement uses TRBV5-5 and TRBJ1-1; D call uncertain. Sequenced sample: peripheral blood. This CDR3 is CASSLLQNMNTEAFF. In nucleotides, the CDR3 is TGTGCCAGCAGCTTGTTACAGAACATGAACACTGAAGCTTTCTTT.